This is a list of T cell receptor beta chains from one sample in a study of CD8 T cells in ankylosing spondylitis. TCRdb ran MiXCR on the 5' RACE reads and lists one entry per CDR3 protein. Seen here are more than 500,000 distinct CDR3 sequences, about 5.2% observed once, and the top ten hold roughly 3.5%. Sequencing was performed on blood, either unsorted or a sorted T cell fraction (not recorded which). The receptors were sampled from a male donor with ankylosing spondylitis. The CDR3 runs from the conserved cysteine through the conserved F or W. D genes are given only for firm matches. Size tells how often a clone was seen (once, few, many) or the class of an expanded clone, and some rows leave it out.

V gene: TRBV6-2/TRBV6-3; CDR3 length: 11; clone size: many; J gene: TRBJ2-1; D gene: -; CDR3 protein: CASRTVGEQFF; CDR3 DNA: TGTGCCAGCAGGACAGTAGGTGAGCAGTTCTTC
V gene: TRBV6-2/TRBV6-3; CDR3 length: 16; clone size: -; J gene: TRBJ2-5; D gene: TRBD1; CDR3 protein: CASSSPDRGPGWTQYF; CDR3 DNA: TGTGCCAGCAGTTCCCCTGACAGGGGGCCGGGGTGGACCCAGTACTTC
V gene: TRBV7-9; CDR3 length: 13; clone size: few; J gene: TRBJ1-1; D gene: -; CDR3 protein: CASSQGQSVAAFF; CDR3 DNA: TGTGCCAGCAGCCAAGGACAGTCAGTTGCGGCTTTCTTT
V gene: TRBV9; CDR3 length: 15; clone size: -; J gene: TRBJ2-3; D gene: -; CDR3 protein: CASSGGHLSTDTQYF; CDR3 DNA: TGTGCCAGCAGCGGCGGACACCTCAGCACAGATACGCAGTATTTT
V gene: TRBV5-6; CDR3 length: 14; clone size: many; J gene: TRBJ2-7; D gene: -; CDR3 protein: CASSLQGGIDEQYF; CDR3 DNA: TGTGCCAGCAGCCTGCAGGGGGGGATTGACGAGCAGTACTTC
V gene: TRBV6-5; CDR3 length: 19; clone size: many; J gene: TRBJ1-2; D gene: -; CDR3 protein: CASSYSPRGLGSGGYGYTF; CDR3 DNA: TGTGCCAGCAGTTATTCCCCCAGAGGACTAGGGTCGGGGGGCTATGGCTACACCTTC
V gene: TRBV7-2; CDR3 length: 14; clone size: many; J gene: TRBJ2-2; D gene: -; CDR3 protein: CASSYGQSTGELFF; CDR3 DNA: TGTGCCAGCAGCTACGGACAGTCCACCGGGGAGCTGTTTTTT
V gene: TRBV12-3/TRBV12-4; CDR3 length: 15; clone size: -; J gene: TRBJ2-2; D gene: -; CDR3 protein: CASSLTVDNTGELFF; CDR3 DNA: TGTGCCAGCAGTTTAACCGTAGATAACACCGGGGAGCTGTTTTTT
V gene: TRBV5-1; CDR3 length: 14; clone size: many; J gene: TRBJ1-2; D gene: TRBD1; CDR3 protein: CASNSGQGSYGYTF; CDR3 DNA: TGCGCCAGCAACTCGGGACAGGGGTCTTATGGCTACACCTTC
V gene: TRBV6-1; CDR3 length: 13; clone size: many; J gene: TRBJ2-1; D gene: -; CDR3 protein: CASRRNPYNEQFF; CDR3 DNA: TGTGCCAGCAGGCGGAACCCCTACAATGAGCAGTTCTTC
V gene: TRBV6-1; CDR3 length: 16; clone size: many; J gene: TRBJ1-4; D gene: -; CDR3 protein: CASRRDGGPTNEKLFF; CDR3 DNA: TGTGCCAGCAGGCGCGATGGAGGTCCAACTAATGAAAAACTGTTTTTT
V gene: TRBV12-3/TRBV12-4; CDR3 length: 15; clone size: -; J gene: TRBJ2-3; D gene: -; CDR3 protein: CASSFVPGPTDTQYF; CDR3 DNA: TGTGCCAGCAGTTTCGTACCAGGGCCCACAGATACGCAGTATTTT
V gene: TRBV2; CDR3 length: 15; clone size: many; J gene: TRBJ1-5; D gene: TRBD1; CDR3 protein: CASSVRDRGNQPQHF; CDR3 DNA: TGTGCCAGCAGTGTACGGGACAGGGGAAATCAGCCCCAGCATTTT
V gene: TRBV28; CDR3 length: 15; clone size: many; J gene: TRBJ1-1; D gene: TRBD1; CDR3 protein: CASSPWGQGYAEAFF; CDR3 DNA: TGTGCCAGCAGTCCCTGGGGACAGGGGTACGCTGAAGCTTTCTTT
V gene: TRBV28; CDR3 length: 11; clone size: many; J gene: TRBJ2-1; D gene: -; CDR3 protein: CASSSADEQFF; CDR3 DNA: TGTGCCAGCAGTTCGGCTGATGAGCAGTTCTTC